What follows are 8 T cell receptor beta chains derived from one specimen sequenced in a study of cytomegalovirus exposure and HLA in healthy donors. Use of 60 Vbeta and 13 Jbeta primers characterized the PCR. Method: immunoSEQ multiplex PCR; TCRdb's copy keeps in-frame clones and lacks some. The sample has 74,000 or so clones, about 79% seen once. Sequences were obtained from PBMCs. The receptors originated from a male donor in good health and CMV-seropositive.

The chain couples TRBV7-3 to TRBJ2-1, with 7 bases identical to TRBD2. Germline lookup yields CDR1 SGHTA and CDR2 FQGTGA. This CDR3 comprises 15 residues. Unmatched junction bases numbered 8, after V lost 5 bases and J lost 4 bases. The CDR3 nucleotides read TGTGCCAGCAGCGCCGCGACTAGCAGTTACAATGAGCAGTTCTTC. Encoded protein: CASSAATSSYNEQFF.

The genes are TRBV27 and TRBJ2-1, with 7 positions matching TRBD2. The germline V gene encodes CDR1 MNHEY and CDR2 SMNVEV (reference sequence). Trimming removed 9 bases from V and 2 bases from J; junction bases left unmatched: 7. The CDR3 runs to 14 residues. CDR3 DNA: TGTGCCAGTCAATTAGCGGGTGCCTACAATGAGCAGTTCTTC. It encodes CASQLAGAYNEQFF.

This clone showed up just once. The V gene is TRBV7-8, the J gene TRBJ2-7; no reliable D call. Germline V lookup: CDR1 SGHVS, CDR2 FQNEAQ. The V and J ends lost 1 base and 2 bases respectively, with 12 bases between them. This CDR3 comprises 15 residues. CDR3 bases: TGTGCCAGCAGCTTAGTCCTTGGCCCAACCTACGAGCAGTACTTC. It is translated as CASSLVLGPTYEQYF.

The chain carries TRBV7-3 and TRBJ1-3; the D gene is possibly TRBD1 (5 bases). The CDR3 spans 13 residues. The V end lost 3 bases, the J end lost 4 bases, and 7 bases lay between the germline ends. In germline, CDR1 is SGHTA, CDR2 FQGTGA. CDR3 region: CASSFGQGNTIYF. The CDR3 nucleotides read TGTGCCAGCAGCTTCGGACAAGGAAACACCATATATTTT.

The chain has TRBV4-1 and TRBJ2-3; 13 bases agree with TRBD2. The V gene's germline CDR1 is MGHRA and CDR2 YSYEKL. V gave up 0 bases and J gave up 4 bases; unmatched junction bases: 10. This CDR3 region has 19 residues. CDR3 sequence (DNA): TGCGCCAGCAGCCAAGAAGCCGTTCTACTAGCGGGGGGGCCAGATACGCAGTATTTT. It encodes CASSQEAVLLAGGPDTQYF.

The J gene is TRBJ1-1, the V gene TRBV29-1; no reliable D call. V lost 6 bases and J 1 base, leaving 9 bases between the germline ends. This CDR3 comprises 12 residues. Germline CDR1 and CDR2: SQVTM and ANQGSEA. The CDR3 is CSVEDPNTEAFF. The CDR3 coding sequence is TGCAGCGTCGAGGATCCGAACACTGAAGCTTTCTTT.

This clone was counted a few times. This chain uses TRBV28 with TRBJ2-7; 12 positions match TRBD2. The CDR3 length is 14 residues. Germline assignment: CDR1 MDHEN and CDR2 SYDVKM. V lost 6 bases to trimming and J lost 8 bases; unmatched junction nucleotides: 8. This CDR3 is CASSARTSGTKQYF. The CDR3, as DNA: TGTGCCAGCAGCGCCCGGACTAGCGGGACAAAGCAGTACTTC.

This chain links TRBV18 with TRBJ1-2; a possible D gene is TRBD1 (6 bases). The germline CDR1 and CDR2 sequences are KGHSH and LQKENI. CDR3 size: 13 residues. V lost 1 base to trimming and J lost 8 bases, with 11 bases between them. CDR3: CASSPRPGTGYTF. Written as DNA, the CDR3 is TGTGCCAGCTCACCACGGCCAGGGACAGGCTACACCTTC.